This T cell receptor beta chain was observed in a study of T cell responses to AZD1222 COVID-19 vaccine. Assay: immunoSEQ multiplex PCR; the TCRdb copy retains only in-frame clones and omits some. Of 100,000 to 150,000 clones listed, approximately 83% are singletons. Study conclusions and caveats: Among vaccine-associated CD4 TCRs, coverage spanned spike, with dominance at 160-218 and 743-854. None of the repertoires were sampled until the peak T cell response had passed. Among spike-specific TCRs, nearly half reportedly target unmutated variant regions.

About this clone itself: The antigen is unknown.

CDR1 is MRHNA and CDR2 is SNTAGT in the germline V gene. The CDR3 extends over 11 amino acids. V was shortened by 6 bases and J by 4 bases, with 4 bases between the two germline ends. This chain connects TRBV6-4 to TRBJ1-3; no firm D call. This receptor was identified in an adult in good health. Sequenced here: peripheral blood, sampled on day 0 of AZD1222 vaccination. The CDR3 DNA reads TGTGCCAGCAGGGCCGGAAACACCATATATTTT. Protein product: CASRAGNTIYF.